One and the same sample provided the 7 T cell receptor beta chains below, sequenced in a study of T cells in Graves' hyperthyroidism and ophthalmopathy. RNA transcripts were the template for amplifying TCR beta CDR3 regions. Using the HTBI primer set, a first-round RT-PCR was run on the TCR CDR3. A single record per CDR3 protein comes from TCRdb applying MiXCR to the multiplex PCR reads. The table shows roughly 570,000 distinct CDR3 sequences, with roughly 50% occurring only once. Sequenced input: peripheral blood or thyroid tissue (not recorded which). The receptor set was obtained from a woman between 18 and 30 years old with Graves' hyperthyroidism.

For this clonotype: Because the CDR3's place on the DNA is in doubt, the DNA is left out and the CDR3 is given as listed by TCRdb. The chain combines TRBV24-1 with TRBJ2-5; the D call in the table, TRBD1, was not verified against the DNA. Ends included, the CDR3 has 19 residues. Germline V gene lookup returns CDR1 KGHDR and CDR2 SFDVKD. CDR3 residues: CATSDSYICSAAPGGTQYF.

This clonotype has a count of ten or more. The chain uses TRBV11-2 and TRBJ1-4; 10 bases match TRBD1. CDR1 SGHAT and CDR2 FQNNGV come from the germline V gene. The CDR3 extends over 15 amino acids. With V trimmed by 3 bases and J by 5 bases, 3 bases remained unmatched. The CDR3 loop is CASSFGDRGNEKLFF. CDR3 in DNA: TGTGCCAGCAGCTTTGGGGACAGGGGAAATGAAAAACTGTTTTTT.

This sequence joins TRBV13 and TRBJ1-2; the match to TRBD1 covers 9 bases. The CDR3 is 10 residues long. J was trimmed by 10 bases and V by 10 bases; bases with no gene match: 4. Germline CDR1 and CDR2: PRHDT and FYEKMQ (reference sequence). The CDR3 loop is CATRQGVYTF. The CDR3 coding sequence is TGTGCCACCAGACAGGGGGTCTACACCTTC.

A few counts support this clonotype. The chain recombines TRBV27 with TRBJ1-6, with D perhaps TRBD1 (5 bases). This CDR3 is built from 18 residues. The germline V gene encodes CDR1 MNHEY and CDR2 SMNVEV (reference sequence). Trimming cost V 2 bases and J 0 bases, with 14 bases left between them. The DNA for the CDR3 is TGTGCCAGCAGTTTAAGGAAGGGGCCGAGCTCCTATAATTCACCCCTCCACTTT. This encodes CASSLRKGPSSYNSPLHF.

This clonotype has only a few counts. This rearrangement joins TRBV18 to TRBJ2-7; 7 nucleotides line up with TRBD2. V lost 4 bases, J lost 6 bases, and 9 bases stayed unmatched. The germline CDR1 and CDR2 sequences are KGHSH and LQKENI. This CDR3 has 14 amino acids. DNA for the CDR3: TGTGCCAGCTCACAGCGGGACCAAACGGGCGAGCAGTACTTC. Translation: CASSQRDQTGEQYF.

This clonotype was detected ten times or more. The V and J genes are TRBV12-3 or TRBV12-4 and TRBJ2-7; TRBD1 agrees at 7 bases. The CDR3 totals 13 residues. J gave up 8 bases and V 5 bases, and 9 bases lay outside the gene matches. CDR3 DNA sequence: TGTGCCAGCAGTCCGACAGGGACCTCGAAGCAGTACTTC. It is translated as CASSPTGTSKQYF.

This chain connects TRBV11-3 to TRBJ2-1, with a tentative D call TRBD2 (5 bases). Deletions cut 1 base from V and 6 bases from J, with 7 bases between. The CDR3 sequence is 13 residues long. From germline, CDR1 is SGHNT and CDR2 YENEEA. CDR3 coding DNA: TGTGCCAGCAGCTTAGGGGGAGCCAATGAGCAGTTCTTC. Translated: CASSLGGANEQFF.